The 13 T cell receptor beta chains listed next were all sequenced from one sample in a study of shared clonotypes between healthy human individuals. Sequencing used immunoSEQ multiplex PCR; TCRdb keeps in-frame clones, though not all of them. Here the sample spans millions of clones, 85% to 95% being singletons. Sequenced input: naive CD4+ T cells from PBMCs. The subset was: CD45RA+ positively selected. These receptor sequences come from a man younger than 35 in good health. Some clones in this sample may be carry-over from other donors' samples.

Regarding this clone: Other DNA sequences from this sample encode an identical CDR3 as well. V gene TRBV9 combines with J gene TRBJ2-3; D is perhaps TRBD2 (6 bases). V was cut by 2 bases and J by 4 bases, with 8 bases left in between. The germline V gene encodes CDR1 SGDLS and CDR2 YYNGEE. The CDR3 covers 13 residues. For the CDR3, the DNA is TGTGCCAGCAGCGTGGGGGGTCCAGATACGCAGTATTTT. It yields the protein CASSVGGPDTQYF.

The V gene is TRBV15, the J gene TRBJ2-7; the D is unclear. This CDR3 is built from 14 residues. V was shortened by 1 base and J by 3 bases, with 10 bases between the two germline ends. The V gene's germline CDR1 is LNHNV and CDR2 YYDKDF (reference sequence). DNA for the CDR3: TGTGCCACCAGCAGAGGACGGGCGAACTACGAGCAGTACTTC. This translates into CATSRGRANYEQYF. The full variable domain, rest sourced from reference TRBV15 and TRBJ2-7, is DAMVIQNPRYQVTQFGKPVTLSCSQTLNHNVMYWYQQKSSQAPKLLFHYYDKDFNNEADTPDNFQSRRPNTSFCFLDIRSPGLGDTAMYLCATSRGRANYEQYFGPGTRLTVT.

The DNA of the CDR3 is TGTGCCAGCAGTGAAGGAAAGCAGGGCCCCTACGAGCAGTACTTC. Translation gives CASSEGKQGPYEQYF. The chain joins TRBV6-1 to TRBJ2-7; D might be TRBD1 (5 bases). This CDR3 is built from 15 residues. Trimming took off 1 base at V and 2 bases at J, with 12 bases between the two ends. The germline gives CDR1 MNHNS, CDR2 SASEGT.

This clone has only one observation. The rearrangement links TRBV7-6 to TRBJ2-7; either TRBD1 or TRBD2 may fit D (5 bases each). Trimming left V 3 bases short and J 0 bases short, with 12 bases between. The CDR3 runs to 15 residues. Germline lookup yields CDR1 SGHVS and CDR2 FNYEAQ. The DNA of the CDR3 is TGTGCCAGCAGCTTCGGGACGGTCAGCTCCTACGAGCAGTACTTC. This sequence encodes CASSFGTVSSYEQYF.

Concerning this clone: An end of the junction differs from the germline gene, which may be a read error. This chain's CDR3 is CSAREEGPCF. The CDR3 DNA reads as TGCAGTGCTAGAGAGGAAGGGCCATGCTTC. The chain joins TRBV20-1 to TRBJ1-2; D is unresolved. The CDR3 has 10 amino acids. The V gene's germline CDR1 is DFQATT and CDR2 SNEGSKA (reference sequence).

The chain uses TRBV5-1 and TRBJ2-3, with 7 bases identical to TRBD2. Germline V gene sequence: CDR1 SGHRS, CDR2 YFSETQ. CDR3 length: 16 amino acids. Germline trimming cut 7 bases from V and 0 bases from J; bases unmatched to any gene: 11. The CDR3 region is CASRYIAGPSTDTQYF. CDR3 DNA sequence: TGCGCCAGCCGCTACATAGCGGGCCCAAGCACAGATACGCAGTATTTT. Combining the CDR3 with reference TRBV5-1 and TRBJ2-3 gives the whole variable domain KAGVTQTPRYLIKTRGQQVTLSCSPISGHRSVSWYQQTPGQGLQFLFEYFSETQRNKGNFPGRFSGRQFSNSRSEMNVSTLELGDSALYLCASRYIAGPSTDTQYFGPGTRLTVL.

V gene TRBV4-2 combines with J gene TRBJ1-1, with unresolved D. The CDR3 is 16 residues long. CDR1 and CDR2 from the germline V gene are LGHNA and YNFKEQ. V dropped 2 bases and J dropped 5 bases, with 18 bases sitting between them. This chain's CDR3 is CASSQSDSQVLTEAFF. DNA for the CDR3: TGTGCCAGCAGCCAATCCGACTCCCAAGTGCTGACTGAAGCTTTCTTT.

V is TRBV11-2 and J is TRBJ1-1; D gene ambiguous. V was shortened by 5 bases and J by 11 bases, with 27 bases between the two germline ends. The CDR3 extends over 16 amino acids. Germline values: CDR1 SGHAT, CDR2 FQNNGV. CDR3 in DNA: TGTGCCAGCAGCCTATCCCGGACTCTCGTATCGGTCCAGGCTTTCTTT. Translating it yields CASSLSRTLVSVQAFF.

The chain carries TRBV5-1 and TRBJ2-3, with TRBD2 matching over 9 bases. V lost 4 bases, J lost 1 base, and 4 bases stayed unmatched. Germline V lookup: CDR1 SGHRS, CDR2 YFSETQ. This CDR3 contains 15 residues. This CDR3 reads CASSPRTSGTDTQYF. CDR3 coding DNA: TGCGCCAGCAGCCCGAGGACTAGCGGCACAGATACGCAGTATTTT.

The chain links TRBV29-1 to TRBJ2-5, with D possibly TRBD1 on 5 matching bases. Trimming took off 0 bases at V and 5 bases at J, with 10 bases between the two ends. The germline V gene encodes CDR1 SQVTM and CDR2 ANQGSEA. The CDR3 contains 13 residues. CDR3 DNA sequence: TGCAGCGTTGAAGATGCAGGGATGGAGACCCAGTACTTC. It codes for CSVEDAGMETQYF.

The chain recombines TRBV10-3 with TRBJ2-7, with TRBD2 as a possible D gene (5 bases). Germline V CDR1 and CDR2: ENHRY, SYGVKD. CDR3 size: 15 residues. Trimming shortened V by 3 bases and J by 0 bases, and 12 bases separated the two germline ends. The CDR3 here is CAISDPPGSSYEQYF. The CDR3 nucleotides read TGTGCCATCAGTGACCCGCCGGGAAGCTCCTACGAGCAGTACTTC.

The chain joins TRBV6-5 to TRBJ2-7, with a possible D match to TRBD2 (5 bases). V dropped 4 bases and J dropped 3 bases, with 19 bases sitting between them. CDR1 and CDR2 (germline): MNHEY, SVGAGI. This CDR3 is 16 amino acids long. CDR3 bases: TGTGCCAGCAGTTCCTCCGGTAGCGTTCCTTTCTACGAGCAGTACTTC. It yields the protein CASSSSGSVPFYEQYF.

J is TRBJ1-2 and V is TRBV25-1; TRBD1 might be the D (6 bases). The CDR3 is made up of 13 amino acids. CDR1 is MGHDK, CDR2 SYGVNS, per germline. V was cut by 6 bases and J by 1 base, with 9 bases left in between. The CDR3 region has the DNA TGTGCCAGCAGGGGGGGCAGTAACTATGGCTACACCTTC. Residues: CASRGGSNYGYTF.